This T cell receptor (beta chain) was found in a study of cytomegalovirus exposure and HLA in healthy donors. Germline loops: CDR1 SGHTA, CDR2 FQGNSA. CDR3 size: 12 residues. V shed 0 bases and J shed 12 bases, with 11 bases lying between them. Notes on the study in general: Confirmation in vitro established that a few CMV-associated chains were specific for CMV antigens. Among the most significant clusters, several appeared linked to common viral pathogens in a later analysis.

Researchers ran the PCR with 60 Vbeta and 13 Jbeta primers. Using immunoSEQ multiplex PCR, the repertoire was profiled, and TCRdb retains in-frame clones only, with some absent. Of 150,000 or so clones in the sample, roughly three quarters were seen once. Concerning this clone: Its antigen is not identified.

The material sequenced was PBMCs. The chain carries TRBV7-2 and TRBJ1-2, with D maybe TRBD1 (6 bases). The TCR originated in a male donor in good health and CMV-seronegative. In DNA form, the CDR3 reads TGTGCCAGCAGCTTAGCACGGGGGGACAACACCTTC. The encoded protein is CASSLARGDNTF. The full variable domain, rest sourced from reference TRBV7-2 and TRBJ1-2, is GAGVSQSPSNKVTEKGKDVELRCDPISGHTALYWYRQSLGQGLEFLIYFQGNSAPDKSGLPSDRFSAERTGGSVSTLTIQRTQQEDSAVYLCASSLARGDNTFGSGTRLTVV.